These 27 T cell receptor beta chains originate from one sample sequenced in a study of Tregs in tolerant kidney transplant recipients. TCRdb's table, derived via immunoSEQ multiplex PCR, lists solely in-frame clones and lacks some. This sample has just under 65,000 clones, with around 98% found just once. The specimen was Tregs from blood, collected before the transplant. These TCRs come from a human donor who received a combined kidney and bone marrow transplant.

The V gene is TRBV6-1, the J gene TRBJ1-3; 7 bases map to TRBD1. CDR1 and CDR2 (germline): MNHNS, SASEGT. Trimming took 6 bases from V and 8 from J; bases not matched to a gene: 13. The CDR3 runs 15 residues. CDR3 loop: CASSGDRVLSDTIYF. CDR3 DNA: TGTGCCAGCAGCGGAGACAGGGTTTTGTCGGACACCATATATTTT.

The rearrangement links TRBV5-6 to TRBJ2-3, with 11 bases identical to TRBD2. The CDR3 covers 15 residues. The ends lost 5 bases at V and 6 bases at J; junction bases unmatched: 8. CDR1 is SGHDT and CDR2 is YYEEEE in the germline V gene. The CDR3 protein is CASSGLAGPGDTQYF. The CDR3 DNA is TGTGCCAGCAGTGGACTAGCGGGCCCCGGGGATACGCAGTATTTT.

CDR3 amino acids: CASSRSAGHEQYF. The CDR3 nucleotides are TGTGCCAGCAGCCGGAGCGCCGGCCACGAGCAGTACTTC. The J gene is TRBJ2-7, the V gene TRBV11-3; no clear D gene. This CDR3 comprises 13 residues. CDR1 is SGHNT and CDR2 is YENEEA in the germline V gene. V shed 5 bases and J shed 5 bases, with 13 bases lying between them. Drawing the rest from reference TRBV11-3 and TRBJ2-7, the complete variable domain is EAGVVQSPRYKIIEKKQPVAFWCNPISGHNTLYWYLQNLGQGPELLIRYENEEAVDDSQLPKDRFSAERLKGVDSTLKIQPAELGDSAVYLCASSRSAGHEQYFGPGTRLTVT.

V gene TRBV11-3 combines with J gene TRBJ2-7, with TRBD2 matching 9 bases. Per the germline V gene, CDR1 is SGHNT and CDR2 is YENEEA. V lost 6 bases and J lost 5; bases outside the gene matches: 8. The CDR3 consists of 14 residues. The CDR3: CASRNSGSLNEQYF. CDR3 DNA: TGTGCCAGCAGAAATAGCGGGAGTCTCAACGAGCAGTACTTC.

This chain joins TRBV7-9 and TRBJ2-3, with D tentatively TRBD2 (7 bases). Trimming pared 3 bases from V and 0 bases from J, leaving 10 bases between. The CDR3 has 15 amino acids. The germline V gene encodes CDR1 SEHNR and CDR2 FQNEAQ (reference sequence). CDR3 coding DNA: TGTGCCAGCAGCTTCGGGGGGCCAAGCACAGATACGCAGTATTTT. This encodes CASSFGGPSTDTQYF.

In its sample, this clone was seen once. This chain joins TRBV19 and TRBJ1-1, with a tentative D call TRBD1 (5 bases). Trimming took off 5 bases at V and 5 bases at J, with 9 bases between the two ends. Germline V CDR1 and CDR2: LNHDA, SQIVND (reference sequence). The CDR3 spans 12 residues. The CDR3 nucleotides are TGTGCCAGTAGTGGGGGGGGGACTGAAGCTTTCTTT. Protein product: CASSGGGTEAFF.

V and J are TRBV4-2 and TRBJ2-7, with D possibly being TRBD2 (6 bases). Germline V gives CDR1 LGHNA, CDR2 YNFKEQ. This CDR3 is 16 amino acids long. The germline V and J ends were trimmed by 1 base and 2 bases, with 15 bases remaining between them. The DNA of the CDR3 is TGTGCCAGCAGCCAAGTTGAGCGGGCACGCCCCTACGAGCAGTACTTC. Protein: CASSQVERARPYEQYF.

J is TRBJ2-1 and V is TRBV11-2, with a possible D match to TRBD2 (6 bases). V was clipped by 3 bases and J by 10 bases, with 13 bases between them. This CDR3 has 13 amino acids. In germline, CDR1 is SGHAT, CDR2 FQNNGV. CDR3 residues: CASSLGGASEQFF. In DNA form, the CDR3 reads TGTGCCAGCAGCTTGGGCGGGGCTTCCGAGCAGTTCTTC. Full variable domain (missing parts from reference TRBV11-2 and TRBJ2-1): EAGVAQSPRYKIIEKRQSVAFWCNPISGHATLYWYQQILGQGPKLLIQFQNNGVVDDSQLPKDRFSAERLKGVDSTLKIQPAKLEDSAVYLCASSLGGASEQFFGPGTRLTVL.

The rearrangement joins TRBV7-3 to TRBJ2-3; 10 positions agree with TRBD2. The CDR3 length is 18 residues. J was trimmed by 6 bases and V by 0 bases; bases with no gene match: 12. Germline V gives CDR1 SGHTA, CDR2 FQGTGA. The chain's CDR3 is CASSLTGGLAGARDTQYF. Here the CDR3 DNA reads TGTGCCAGCAGCTTAACGGGGGGTCTAGCGGGGGCTCGGGATACGCAGTATTTT. Variable domain in full (rest from reference TRBV7-3 and TRBJ2-3): GAGVSQTPSNKVTEKGKYVELRCDPISGHTALYWYRQSLGQGPEFLIYFQGTGAADDSGLPNDRFFAVRPEGSVSTLKIQRTERGDSAVYLCASSLTGGLAGARDTQYFGPGTRLTVL.

The chain combines TRBV4-2 with TRBJ2-7; TRBD2 matches 8 bases. Trimming at V came to 0 bases and at J to 7 bases, leaving 14 bases not matched to a gene. Germline V CDR1 and CDR2: LGHNA, YNFKEQ. The CDR3 is 17 amino acids. For the CDR3, the DNA is TGTGCCAGCAGCCAAGATGTAGTAGGGACTAGGAGCAGGGAGCAGTACTTC. The encoded protein is CASSQDVVGTRSREQYF.

The chain links TRBV7-7 to TRBJ2-3; 8 bases map to TRBD2. CDR1 and CDR2 (germline): SSHAT, FNYEAQ (reference sequence). The CDR3 has 16 amino acids. V shed 2 bases and J 1 base; nucleotides not matched to a gene: 5. The chain's CDR3 is CASSLTHGGGTDTQYF. The CDR3 nucleotides read TGTGCCAGCAGCTTAACCCACGGGGGGGGCACAGATACGCAGTATTTT.

The CDR3 here is CASSILNEKLFF. CDR3 DNA: TGTGCCAGCAGTATTCTTAATGAAAAACTGTTTTTT. This chain links TRBV7-9 with TRBJ1-4; unclear D gene. CDR3 length: 12 residues. The germline V gene has CDR1 SEHNR and CDR2 FQNEAQ (reference sequence). V was pared by 6 bases and J by 4 bases, with 6 bases between.

In regard to this clone: The DNA is left out, because the CDR3 cannot be placed on it with certainty; the CDR3 is given as TCRdb lists it. The chain couples TRBV6-1 to TRBJ1-5; TRBD1 reflects the table's D call only, with no check against the DNA. Germline V gene lookup returns CDR1 MNHNS and CDR2 SASEGT. Termini included, the CDR3 measures 13 amino acids. The CDR3 spells CASRQEPISPSIF.

CDR3: CATSPGGGGYGYTF. Written as DNA, the CDR3 is TGTGCCACCAGCCCGGGGGGGGGCGGCTATGGCTACACCTTC. V is TRBV15 and J is TRBJ1-2; TRBD1 might be the D (6 bases). Germline CDR1 reads LNHNV; CDR2 reads YYDKDF (reference sequence). Deletions cut 5 bases from V and 4 bases from J, with 14 bases between. The CDR3 extends over 14 amino acids.

The chain couples TRBV5-6 to TRBJ1-3; D gene unclear. The CDR3 runs to 16 residues. From germline, CDR1 is SGHDT and CDR2 YYEEEE. The ends were cut back, 2 bases at V and 0 bases at J, with 12 bases in the middle. The CDR3 is CASSFLQTASGNTIYF. CDR3 nucleotides: TGTGCCAGCAGCTTTCTCCAAACAGCCTCTGGAAACACCATATATTTT.

The chain is built from TRBV4-3 and TRBJ2-1; 12 bases map to TRBD2. J lost 0 bases, V lost 4 bases, and 10 bases had no gene match. From germline, CDR1 is LGHNA and CDR2 YSLEER. This CDR3 region has 19 residues. For the CDR3, the DNA is TGCGCCAGCAGCCCCCTAGCGGGGGGGACTCCGAGCTCCTACAATGAGCAGTTCTTC. Translation: CASSPLAGGTPSSYNEQFF.

The chain carries TRBV7-9 and TRBJ1-2; 8 bases match TRBD1. Trimming at V came to 6 bases and at J to 8 bases, leaving 5 bases not matched to a gene. The CDR3 contains 12 residues. Germline V gene sequence: CDR1 SEHNR, CDR2 FQNEAQ (reference sequence). CDR3 in DNA: TGTGCCAGCAGTCAGGGGGCGAGGGGCTACACCTTC. As protein: CASSQGARGYTF.

V gene TRBV6-6 combines with J gene TRBJ2-5; tentative D call: TRBD1 (6 bases). V was trimmed by 7 bases and J by 1 base, leaving 13 bases between them. CDR3 length: 14 residues. Germline V gene sequence: CDR1 MNHNY, CDR2 SVGAGI (reference sequence). The DNA for the CDR3 is TGTGCCAGCACAGGGGCTAAGGGCCAAGAGACCCAGTACTTC. This translates into CASTGAKGQETQYF.

The V call is TRBV7-3, the J call TRBJ1-2; 9 positions match TRBD1. Germline lookup yields CDR1 SGHTA and CDR2 FQGTGA. The CDR3 is 15 amino acids. V dropped 5 bases and J dropped 4; count of bases not matched to a gene: 8. CDR3 residues: CASSPGTGRSYGYTF. In DNA form, the CDR3 reads TGTGCCAGCAGCCCTGGGACAGGGAGGAGCTATGGCTACACCTTC.

The chain recombines TRBV27 with TRBJ1-2, with TRBD1 identical over 11 bases. Trimming took 5 bases from V and 7 from J; bases not matched to a gene: 9. CDR1 and CDR2 from the germline V gene are MNHEY and SMNVEV (reference sequence). The CDR3 runs to 15 residues. CDR3 bases: TGTGCCAGCAGTCCCCAGGACAGGGGGCTGAGTGGCTACACCTTC. It yields the protein CASSPQDRGLSGYTF.

The chain is built from TRBV7-2 and TRBJ2-7; TRBD1 matches 7 bases. With V trimmed by 5 bases and J by 2 bases, 6 bases remained unmatched. Germline V lookup: CDR1 SGHTA, CDR2 FQGNSA. This CDR3 spans 14 amino acids. The CDR3 here is CASSMYRGTYEQYF. As DNA, the CDR3 is TGTGCCAGCAGCATGTACAGGGGCACCTACGAGCAGTACTTC.

CDR3: CASSSGLGGTGELFF. The CDR3 DNA sequence: TGCGCCAGCTCGTCGGGACTAGGAGGCACCGGGGAGCTGTTTTTT. V gene TRBV5-1 combines with J gene TRBJ2-2; 8 positions agree with TRBD2. Per the germline V gene, CDR1 is SGHRS and CDR2 is YFSETQ. The V and J ends lost 7 bases and 4 bases, in that order; junction bases with no gene match: 9. The CDR3 sequence is 15 residues long.

V is TRBV21-1 and J is TRBJ1-4; TRBD1 reflects the table's D call only, with no check against the DNA. TRBV21-1 has pseudogene status. The CDR3 runs to 16 residues. CDR3 in amino acids: CASSKATGQLNEKLFF. Here the CDR3 DNA reads TGTGCCAGCAGCAAAGCCACGGGACAGCTTAATGAAAAACTGTTTTTT.

The CDR3 DNA follows: TGTGCCAGCAGCCAAGTCGGGGTGCGGTCACCCCTCCACTTT. Its protein is CASSQVGVRSPLHF. The chain carries TRBV14 and TRBJ1-6; D ambiguous. This CDR3 has 14 residues. The V gene lost 1 base and the J gene lost 10 bases, with 11 bases spanning the gap. CDR1 and CDR2 from the germline V gene are SGHDN and FVKESK.

The J gene is TRBJ1-2, the V gene TRBV28; weak D call: TRBD1 (5 bases). CDR1 is MDHEN and CDR2 is SYDVKM in the germline V gene. Trimming stripped 4 bases from V and 7 bases from J, with 16 bases between. The CDR3 has 14 residues. The CDR3 bases are TGTGCCAGCAGTTCTAATTGGAGGGGTGGTGGCTACACCTTC. The encoded protein is CASSSNWRGGGYTF.

The J gene is TRBJ1-4, the V gene TRBV27, with TRBD1 as a possible D gene (5 bases). The CDR3 extends over 13 amino acids. The V end lost 2 bases, the J end lost 11 bases, and 12 bases lay between the germline ends. Looked up from germline, CDR1 is MNHEY and CDR2 is SMNVEV (reference sequence). The CDR3 sequence: CASSLNRQRKLFF. Written as DNA, the CDR3 is TGTGCCAGCAGTTTAAATCGACAGAGGAAACTGTTTTTT.

This rearrangement joins TRBV18 to TRBJ2-7, with a possible D match to TRBD2 (5 bases). The CDR3 has 15 residues. Trimming stripped 6 bases from V and 5 bases from J, with 20 bases between. Germline values: CDR1 KGHSH, CDR2 LQKENI. The CDR3 sequence is CASSYRAWENNEQYF. The CDR3 coding sequence is TGTGCCAGCTCCTATCGCGCTTGGGAGAACAACGAGCAGTACTTC.